This T cell receptor (beta chain) was identified in a study of cytomegalovirus exposure and HLA in healthy donors. Details on this clone: No antigen is known for it.

Study-wide results and limits: In a later analysis, productive TCRs from donors in an Asian-associated ancestry cluster reportedly carried fewer N-insertions than the cohort mean.

Germline V lookup: CDR1 SGHRS, CDR2 YFSETQ. Germline trimming cut 4 bases from V and 5 bases from J; bases unmatched to any gene: 11. This CDR3 is 15 amino acids long. The PCR was carried out with 60 Vbeta primers and 13 Jbeta primers. Sequencing used immunoSEQ multiplex PCR; TCRdb keeps in-frame clones, though not all of them. Of about 140,000 clones listed, approximately 67% are singletons. This clonotype was sampled from a woman in her fifties or sixties in good health and CMV-seronegative. The rearrangement links TRBV5-1 to TRBJ1-1, with TRBD1 identical over 7 bases. The specimen was PBMCs. DNA of the CDR3: TGCGCCAGCAGCCAGAACAGGGGACTGGGTACTGAAGCTTTCTTT. Encoded protein: CASSQNRGLGTEAFF.